This T cell receptor beta chain derives from a study of blood T cell dynamics during melanoma immunotherapy. Germline V gene sequence: CDR1 SGHVS, CDR2 FQNEAQ. The CDR3 is made up of 16 amino acids. Trimming took off 3 bases at V and 2 bases at J, with 14 bases between the two ends. Time point: week 3, after first cycle of checkpoint inhibitor. Libraries were prepared by immunoSEQ multiplex PCR; TCRdb keeps only in-frame clonotypes and omits some of them. Among some 20,000 clones listed, around 90% were seen once. The V gene is TRBV7-8, the J gene TRBJ1-3; no clear D gene. The source is a human donor with melanoma. The sequencing here drew on blood, taken from a patient treated with checkpoint blockade. The CDR3 bases are TGTGCCAGCAGCTTTAGAGACGCTACACCTGGAAACACCATATATTTT. Amino acid sequence: CASSFRDATPGNTIYF.